This passage covers 16 T cell receptor beta chains from one sample sequenced in a study of cytomegalovirus exposure and HLA in healthy donors. Primers for the PCR totalled 60 Vbeta and 13 Jbeta. The data were produced by immunoSEQ multiplex PCR, yet TCRdb's version contains in-frame clones alone and is incomplete. The sample table sets out 100,000 to 150,000 clones. Sequencing was performed on PBMCs. These receptors were obtained from a man aged 25 to 45 in good health and CMV-seronegative.

The chain has TRBV6-1 and TRBJ2-7; TRBD1 matches 7 bases. Per germline, CDR1 MNHNS and CDR2 SASEGT. Unmatched junction bases numbered 8, after V lost 4 bases and J lost 5 bases. The CDR3 is made up of 14 amino acids. CDR3 sequence: CASSGTGPVDEQYF. The CDR3 bases are TGTGCCAGCAGTGGGACAGGCCCGGTAGACGAGCAGTACTTC.

About this clone itself: The sample holds other DNA sequences that translate to the same CDR3. The chain links TRBV2 to TRBJ2-5; D remains unclear. CDR1 SNHLY and CDR2 FYNNEI come from the germline V gene. The V end was cut by 5 bases, the J end by 2 bases, with 3 bases between. CDR3 length: 11 residues. The CDR3 sequence is CASSPQETQYF. The CDR3 DNA reads as TGTGCCAGCAGTCCGCAAGAGACCCAGTACTTC. Based on the CDR3 plus reference TRBV2 and TRBJ2-5, the full variable domain is EPEVTQTPSHQVTQMGQEVILRCVPISNHLYFYWYRQILGQKVEFLVSFYNNEISEKSEIFDDQFSVERPDGSNFTLKIRSTKLEDSAMYFCASSPQETQYFGPGTRLLVL.

The chain recombines TRBV18 with TRBJ1-2; D call uncertain. CDR3 length equals 15 residues. With 1 base removed from V and 4 bases from J, the gap between germline ends came to 13 bases. The germline V gene has CDR1 KGHSH and CDR2 LQKENI. CDR3 sequence (DNA): TGTGCCAGCTCACCACTTGCCCAGGATAGCTATGGCTACACCTTC. It yields the protein CASSPLAQDSYGYTF.

V and J are TRBV7-3 and TRBJ2-2; tentatively, D is TRBD1 (5 bases). CDR3 size: 15 residues. Germline CDR1 SGHTA, CDR2 FQGTGA. V dropped 3 bases and J dropped 0 bases, with 8 bases sitting between them. CDR3 loop: CASSFVGANTGELFF. CDR3 coding DNA: TGTGCCAGCAGCTTTGTAGGGGCGAACACCGGGGAGCTGTTTTTT.

The chain is built from TRBV7-9 and TRBJ2-1; the match to TRBD1 covers 7 bases. The V gene end was trimmed by 8 bases and the J gene end by 1 base; junction bases not matched to a gene: 5. This CDR3 comprises 14 residues. In germline, CDR1 is SEHNR, CDR2 FQNEAQ (reference sequence). CDR3 sequence (DNA): TGTGCCAGCCAAGCAGGGGGATCCTACAATGAGCAGTTCTTC. Protein product: CASQAGGSYNEQFF.

The rearrangement links TRBV5-1 to TRBJ2-3, with D perhaps matching TRBD1 (6 bases). Per the germline V gene, CDR1 is SGHRS and CDR2 is YFSETQ. This CDR3 has 15 amino acids. Trimming removed 2 bases from V and 4 bases from J, with 14 bases in between. The DNA of the CDR3 is TGCGCCAGCAGCTTACAGGGCCGTCAGGCAGATACGCAGTATTTT. Protein product: CASSLQGRQADTQYF.

The chain carries TRBV11-2 and TRBJ2-3; tentatively, D is TRBD1 (5 bases). There are 14 residues in the CDR3. Germline V lookup: CDR1 SGHAT, CDR2 FQNNGV. The V and J ends lost 0 bases and 1 base respectively, with 5 bases between them. Written as DNA, the CDR3 is TGTGCCAGCAGCTTAGAGACAGGCACAGATACGCAGTATTTT. Translating it yields CASSLETGTDTQYF.

Measured by frequency, this clone is medium-sized. The chain uses TRBV10-2 and TRBJ1-1, with no clear D. This CDR3 is built from 13 residues. Deletions cut 1 base from V and 1 base from J, with 4 bases between. The germline V gene encodes CDR1 WSHSY and CDR2 SAAADI. This CDR3 is CASSEFGNTEAFF. CDR3 coding DNA: TGCGCCAGCAGTGAGTTCGGGAACACTGAAGCTTTCTTT.

A note on this clone: At one end, the junction sequence differs from germline, possibly due to a read error. The gene calls are TRBV5-4 and TRBJ1-1; tentative D call: TRBD1 (6 bases). The CDR3 totals 16 residues. Germline loops: CDR1 SGHNT, CDR2 YYREEE (reference sequence). Here the CDR3 reads CASSSGTFAVNAEAFF. The CDR3 DNA reads as TGTGCCAGCAGCTCCGGGACATTCGCGGTGAACGCTGAAGCTTTCTTT.

V and J are TRBV6-6 and TRBJ2-1; no clear D gene. In germline, CDR1 is MNHNY, CDR2 SVGAGI (reference sequence). The V end lost 7 bases, the J end lost 0 bases, and 10 bases lay between the germline ends. CDR3 length equals 14 residues. The DNA for the CDR3 is TGTGCCAGCAATCCAGGTTCCTCCTACAATGAGCAGTTCTTC. Translated, it gives CASNPGSSYNEQFF.

V is TRBV5-4 and J is TRBJ2-3, with a possible D match to TRBD1 (5 bases). V lost 0 bases to trimming and J lost 5 bases, with 7 bases between them. The CDR3 length is 13 residues. The V gene's germline CDR1 is SGHNT and CDR2 YYREEE (reference sequence). DNA for the CDR3: TGTGCCAGCAGCTTGGGACAGATAGATACGCAGTATTTT. This translates into CASSLGQIDTQYF.

The gene calls are TRBV5-4 and TRBJ2-7; no clear D. CDR1 is SGHNT and CDR2 is YYREEE in the germline V gene (reference sequence). This CDR3 has 14 residues. V lost 0 bases and J lost 2, with 9 bases in between. DNA of the CDR3: TGTGCCAGCAGCTTGGGGGCCCCAGCCTACGAGCAGTACTTC. This gives the protein CASSLGAPAYEQYF.

The gene calls are TRBV2 and TRBJ2-5; D gene uncertain. The CDR3 contains 9 residues. Between the trimmed V and J ends, which lost 8 bases and 5 bases, there was a span of 3 bases. The V gene's germline CDR1 is SNHLY and CDR2 FYNNEI. The CDR3 sequence is CASGETQYF. In nucleotides, the CDR3 is TGTGCCAGCGGCGAGACCCAGTACTTC.

The gene calls are TRBV28 and TRBJ1-3, with 10 bases fitting TRBD1. From germline, CDR1 is MDHEN and CDR2 SYDVKM. This CDR3 has 15 amino acids. Germline trimming cut 6 bases from V and 4 bases from J; bases unmatched to any gene: 6. The CDR3 loop reads CASSDRGRWGNTIYF. DNA for the CDR3: TGTGCCAGCAGCGACAGGGGGCGTTGGGGAAACACCATATATTTT. The full variable domain, completed using reference TRBV28 and TRBJ1-3, is DVKVTQSSRYLVKRTGEKVFLECVQDMDHENMFWYRQDPGLGLRLIYFSYDVKMKEKGDIPEGYSVSREKKERFSLILESASTNQTSMYLCASSDRGRWGNTIYFGEGSWLTVV.

The V and J genes are TRBV7-9 and TRBJ1-1, with 9 bases aligning to TRBD1. CDR3 length: 14 amino acids. Germline loops: CDR1 SEHNR, CDR2 FQNEAQ (reference sequence). V was clipped by 5 bases and J by 3 bases; unmatched bases: 4. The chain's CDR3 is CASSPTGGDTEAFF. In DNA, the CDR3 is TGTGCCAGCAGCCCGACAGGGGGGGACACTGAAGCTTTCTTT.

The chain has TRBV4-3 and TRBJ2-2, with 9 bases fitting TRBD2. Germline V gives CDR1 LGHNA, CDR2 YSLEER. The CDR3 covers 15 residues. V dropped 6 bases and J dropped 10; count of bases not matched to a gene: 12. CDR3 protein: CASSLWGREGEELFF. CDR3 bases: TGCGCCAGCAGTCTTTGGGGGCGGGAGGGAGAGGAGCTGTTTTTT.